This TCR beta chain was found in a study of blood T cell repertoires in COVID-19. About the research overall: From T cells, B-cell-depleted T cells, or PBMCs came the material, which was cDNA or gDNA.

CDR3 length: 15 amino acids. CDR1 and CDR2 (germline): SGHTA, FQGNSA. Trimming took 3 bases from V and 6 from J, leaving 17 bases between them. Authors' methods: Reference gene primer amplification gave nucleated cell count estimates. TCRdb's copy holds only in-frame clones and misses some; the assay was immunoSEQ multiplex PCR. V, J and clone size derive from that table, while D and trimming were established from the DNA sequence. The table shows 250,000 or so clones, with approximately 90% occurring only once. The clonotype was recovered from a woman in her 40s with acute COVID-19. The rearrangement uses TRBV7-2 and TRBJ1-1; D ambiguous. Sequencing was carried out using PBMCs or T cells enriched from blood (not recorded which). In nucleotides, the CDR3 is TGTGCCAGCAGCTTGAGCGGGGTCGGGAAAGCTGAAGCTTTCTTT. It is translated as CASSLSGVGKAEAFF. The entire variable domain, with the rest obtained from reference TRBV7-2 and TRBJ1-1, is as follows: GAGVSQSPSNKVTEKGKDVELRCDPISGHTALYWYRQSLGQGLEFLIYFQGNSAPDKSGLPSDRFSAERTGGSVSTLTIQRTQQEDSAVYLCASSLSGVGKAEAFFGQGTRLTVV.